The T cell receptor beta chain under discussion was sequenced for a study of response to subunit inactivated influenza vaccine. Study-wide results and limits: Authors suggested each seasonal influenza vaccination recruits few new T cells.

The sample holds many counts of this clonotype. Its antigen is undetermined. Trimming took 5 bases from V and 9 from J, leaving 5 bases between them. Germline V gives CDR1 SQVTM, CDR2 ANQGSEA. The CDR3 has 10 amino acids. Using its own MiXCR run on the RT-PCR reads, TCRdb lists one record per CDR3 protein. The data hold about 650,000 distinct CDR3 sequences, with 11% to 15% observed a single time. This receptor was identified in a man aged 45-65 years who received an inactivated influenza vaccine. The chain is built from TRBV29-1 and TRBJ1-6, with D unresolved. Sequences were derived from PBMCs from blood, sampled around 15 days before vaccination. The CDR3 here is CSVSRSPLHF. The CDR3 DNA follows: TGCAGCGTTTCGCGTTCACCCCTCCACTTT.